The 14 T cell receptor beta chains listed next were all sequenced from one sample in a study of identical twins (dated by TCRdb to 2016 to 2017). Receptor libraries were prepared by 5' RACE. The sequencer listed for this sample is Illumina HiSeq 2000. TCRdb handled the public reads itself, with Q25 trimming in fastp and clone calling in MiXCR, and kept productive beta chains. For every CDR3 protein sequence, its rows merge into one entry that carries the most common genes and DNA. The sample table shows a few hundred thousand distinct CDR3 sequences, and nearly 10% are seen once. The top ten constitute around 3% of the sample. A further study also used this sample, focusing on yellow fever vaccine responses in identical twins.

The material sequenced was PBMCs. The receptors derive from a young woman in good health.

This chain connects TRBV28 to TRBJ2-7; unclear D gene. Germline V gives CDR1 MDHEN, CDR2 SYDVKM. The CDR3 contains 13 residues. V was pared by 9 bases and J by 3 bases, with 15 bases between. The CDR3 bases are TGTGCCAGTGGGGTACCGGGTAACTACGAGCAGTACTTC. It encodes CASGVPGNYEQYF.

The chain recombines TRBV30 with TRBJ2-1; D is possibly TRBD1 (6 bases). The CDR3 length is 12 residues. V was pared by 0 bases and J by 10 bases, with 10 bases between. Looked up from germline, CDR1 is GTSNPN and CDR2 is SVGIG (reference sequence). CDR3 DNA sequence: TGTGCCTGGAGTGTAGGCAGGGGCGAGCAGTTCTTC. It translates to CAWSVGRGEQFF.

The table lists this clonotype with a few counts. The chain couples TRBV5-1 to TRBJ1-1; 7 nucleotides agree with TRBD1. CDR1 is SGHRS and CDR2 is YFSETQ in the germline V gene. This CDR3 has 15 amino acids. V dropped 0 bases and J dropped 4; count of bases not matched to a gene: 6. CDR3 protein: CASSLVYRGSTEAFF. The DNA of the CDR3 is TGCGCCAGCAGCTTGGTATACAGGGGATCCACTGAAGCTTTCTTT.

The J gene is TRBJ2-3, the V gene TRBV5-1; 13 bases are a match to TRBD2. The CDR3 is 19 amino acids. Germline values: CDR1 SGHRS, CDR2 YFSETQ. V lost 1 base to trimming and J lost 0 bases; unmatched junction nucleotides: 8. In nucleotides, the CDR3 is TGCGCCAGCAGCTTGCGGGGGACTAGCGGGAAGTCTAGCACAGATACGCAGTATTTT. Translating gives CASSLRGTSGKSSTDTQYF.

This clonotype has a count of ten or more. The V and J genes are TRBV4-1 and TRBJ2-7, with TRBD1 matching over 7 bases. This CDR3 region has 14 residues. Germline-derived CDR1 and CDR2 are MGHRA and YSYEKL. With V trimmed by 0 bases and J by 3 bases, 2 bases remained unmatched. CDR3 DNA: TGCGCCAGCAGCCAAGATCCAGGGGGCTACGAGCAGTACTTC. It specifies CASSQDPGGYEQYF.

In this sample, this clonotype turned up many times. This chain joins TRBV12-3 or TRBV12-4 and TRBJ2-5, with 7 bases matching TRBD2. Trimming cost V 5 bases and J 5 bases; bases outside gene matches: 8. This CDR3 is 14 amino acids long. CDR3 amino acids: CASSGQAGWETQYF. Written as DNA, the CDR3 is TGTGCCAGCAGTGGCCAAGCGGGGTGGGAGACCCAGTACTTC.

This clonotype showed up many times. The chain employs TRBV10-3 and TRBJ1-1, with TRBD1 identical over 7 bases. The germline V gene has CDR1 ENHRY and CDR2 SYGVKD. The ends lost 7 bases at V and 6 bases at J; junction bases unmatched: 8. This CDR3 region has 13 residues. This chain's CDR3 is CAITLTGAAEAFF. Written as DNA, the CDR3 is TGTGCCATCACTTTAACAGGGGCCGCTGAAGCTTTCTTT.

This clonotype was seen ten or more times. The chain joins TRBV3-1 to TRBJ2-3; D gene unclear. This CDR3 comprises 12 residues. The germline gives CDR1 LGHDT, CDR2 YNNKEL (reference sequence). V lost 1 base to trimming and J lost 5 bases, with 4 bases between them. The CDR3 DNA sequence: TGTGCCAGCAGCCAAGGACTAGATACGCAGTATTTT. Its translation: CASSQGLDTQYF.

This clonotype appeared a few times. The chain uses TRBV7-9 and TRBJ1-4; no reliable D call. This CDR3 contains 13 residues. Trimming removed 7 bases at V and 4 bases at J, with 10 bases between. Germline CDR1 and CDR2: SEHNR and FQNEAQ (reference sequence). The chain's CDR3 is CASTGGGNEKLFF. CDR3 in DNA: TGTGCCAGCACAGGAGGCGGTAATGAAAAACTGTTTTTT.

Ten or more counts support this clonotype. The rearrangement joins TRBV12-3 or TRBV12-4 to TRBJ2-1; 7 bases align to TRBD2. The CDR3 is 13 amino acids. The V gene end was trimmed by 4 bases and the J gene end by 7 bases; junction bases not matched to a gene: 4. The chain's CDR3 is CASSWEGRNEQFF. The CDR3 DNA sequence: TGTGCCAGCAGTTGGGAGGGTCGGAATGAGCAGTTCTTC.

The V gene is TRBV7-2, the J gene TRBJ2-1; the match to TRBD2 covers 11 bases. CDR3 length equals 16 residues. Trimming removed 1 base from V and 9 bases from J; junction bases left unmatched: 8. The germline gives CDR1 SGHTA, CDR2 FQGNSA. The CDR3 bases are TGTGCCAGCAGCTTAGTGGTGCTAGCGGGAGGAAGTGAGCAGTTCTTC. It is translated as CASSLVVLAGGSEQFF.

This clonotype was seen ten or more times. This chain connects TRBV2 to TRBJ1-6; 8 nucleotides line up with TRBD1. Losses at the gene ends were 3 bases for V and 6 bases for J; bases not matched to a gene: 1. Germline V gene lookup returns CDR1 SNHLY and CDR2 FYNNEI. The length of the CDR3 is 14 residues. The CDR3 protein is CASSDQGANSPLHF. The CDR3 bases are TGTGCCAGCAGTGACCAGGGGGCTAATTCACCCCTCCACTTT.

In this sample, this clonotype turned up a few times. The rearrangement joins TRBV6-1 to TRBJ2-3, with TRBD1 matching over 7 bases. This CDR3 contains 15 residues. The V and J ends lost 0 bases and 4 bases, in that order; junction bases with no gene match: 4. Germline V gene lookup returns CDR1 MNHNS and CDR2 SASEGT. In DNA, the CDR3 is TGTGCCAGCAGTGAAGCGAAGGGGGCGGCAGATACGCAGTATTTT. It specifies CASSEAKGAADTQYF.

This clonotype was found many times. The chain couples TRBV7-9 to TRBJ1-5, with 8 bases aligning to TRBD1. Germline lookup yields CDR1 SEHNR and CDR2 FQNEAQ (reference sequence). V gave up 1 base and J gave up 5 bases; unmatched junction bases: 4. The CDR3 has 15 amino acids. The CDR3 region has the DNA TGTGCCAGCAGCTTAGGGACAGGGAGGCATCAGCCCCAGCATTTT. This translates into CASSLGTGRHQPQHF.